The rows below give T cell receptor beta chains drawn from one sample of a study of shared clonotypes between healthy human individuals. TCRdb's copy holds only in-frame clones and misses some; the assay was immunoSEQ multiplex PCR. This sample carries approximately 500,000 clones, 90% to 96% of them seen once, and the ten largest clones take about 0.064%. Sequencing was done on a sample of naive CD4+ T cells sorted from blood. The origin of the receptors is a woman in her thirties in good health. CDR3s include the opening cysteine and the closing phenylalanine or tryptophan. A D gene is named only where the DNA matches it firmly. Clone size appears in some rows only: once, few, many, or a class for an expanded clone.

TRBJ2-6,TRBV18,.,.,CASSPGVVSLSGANVLTF,TGTGCCAGCTCACCAGGGGTAGTTTCTCTCTCTGGGGCCAACGTCCTGACTTTC
TRBJ2-5,TRBV4-2,.,TRBD2,CASSQNTPGLAGQETQYF,TGTGCCAGCAGCCAAAACACCCCGGGACTAGCGGGTCAAGAGACCCAGTACTTC
TRBJ2-7,TRBV6-5,once,TRBD1,CASSPVDRGPSEQYF,TGTGCCAGCAGCCCGGTTGATAGGGGGCCTAGCGAGCAGTACTTC
TRBJ2-1,TRBV11-2,.,.,CASSLEVVYNEQFF,TGTGCCAGCAGCTTAGAGGTCGTCTACAATGAGCAGTTCTTC
TRBJ1-2,TRBV19,.,.,CASSIPPGEDNYGYTF,TGTGCCAGTAGTATACCGCCGGGAGAAGATAACTATGGCTACACCTTC
TRBJ2-3,TRBV7-8,.,.,CASSLSGTSTDTQYF,TGTGCCAGCAGCCTATCCGGGACTAGCACAGATACGCAGTATTTT
TRBJ2-1,TRBV7-8,.,.,CASSKNDKGREQFF,TGTGCCAGCAGCAAGAACGATAAAGGGAGAGAGCAGTTCTTC
TRBJ1-4,TRBV5-1,.,.,CASSRIGREKLFF,TGCGCCAGCAGCCGAATAGGGAGGGAAAAACTGTTTTTT
TRBJ1-1,TRBV7-8,.,.,CASSLAQGLNTEAFF,TGTGCCAGCAGCTTAGCGCAGGGATTGAACACTGAAGCTTTCTTT
TRBJ2-2,TRBV2,.,.,CASIEAGTGELFF,TGTGCCAGCATAGAAGCGGGCACCGGGGAGCTGTTTTTT
TRBJ1-6,TRBV19,.,.,CASTLSGENNSPLHF,TGTGCCAGTACCCTTAGCGGCGAGAATAATTCACCCCTCCACTTT
TRBJ1-5,TRBV27,.,TRBD1,CASSLWGTGQGNNQPQHF,TGTGCCAGCAGTTTATGGGGGACGGGACAGGGAAACAATCAGCCCCAGCATTTT
TRBJ2-7,TRBV7-2,.,TRBD2,CASSLASGAYEQYF,TGTGCCAGCAGCTTAGCTAGCGGGGCCTACGAGCAGTACTTC
TRBJ2-2,TRBV5-1,.,.,CASSLRGAAGTGELFF,TGCGCCAGCAGCTTGAGGGGTGCAGCGGGCACCGGGGAGCTGTTTTTT
TRBJ2-7,TRBV5-1,.,.,CASSLLGGRNSYEQYF,TGCGCCAGCAGCTTGCTCGGGGGCCGCAACTCCTACGAGCAGTACTTC
TRBJ1-1,TRBV18,.,TRBD1,CASSPRDRGTGTEAFF,TGTGCCAGCTCACCCCGGGACAGGGGAACGGGTACTGAAGCTTTCTTT
TRBJ2-5,TRBV5-1,.,.,CASSADRNEQYF,TGCGCCAGCAGCGCCGACAGGAATGAGCAGTACTTC
TRBJ1-5,TRBV6-6,.,.,CASSYSRQSNQPQHF,TGTGCCAGCAGTTACTCGCGTCAGAGCAATCAGCCCCAGCATTTT
TRBJ2-7,TRBV19,.,.,CASSIDRGSYEQYF,TGTGCCAGTAGTATAGACAGGGGTTCCTACGAGCAGTACTTC
TRBJ2-4,TRBV15,.,TRBD2,CATSRAAGNVKAKNIQYF,TGTGCCACCAGCAGAGCAGCGGGGAACGTGAAGGCCAAAAACATTCAGTACTTC
TRBJ1-1,TRBV15,.,.,CATSRGTGSTEAFF,TGTGCCACCAGCAGGGGAACAGGGTCCACTGAAGCTTTCTTT
TRBJ1-5,TRBV19,.,.,CASSGGAGQGNQPQHF,TGTGCCAGTAGCGGGGGGGCTGGGCAAGGCAATCAGCCCCAGCATTTT
TRBJ1-2,TRBV28,.,.,CASSLSRGRRYGYTF,TGTGCCAGCAGTTTATCCCGGGGGCGCAGGTATGGCTACACCTTC
TRBJ2-7,TRBV19,.,.,CASSIQGAYEQYF,TGTGCCAGTAGCATTCAAGGGGCGTACGAGCAGTACTTC
TRBJ2-7,TRBV28,.,TRBD2,CASTPGLVTYEQYF,TGTGCCAGCACACCGGGACTAGTAACTTACGAGCAGTACTTC
TRBJ2-5,TRBV19,.,TRBD1,CASSPQGVETQYF,TGTGCCAGTAGTCCTCAGGGGGTAGAGACCCAGTACTTC
TRBJ2-7,TRBV28,.,.,CASSLKRGTVAYEQYF,TGTGCCAGCAGTCTCAAAAGGGGGACCGTAGCCTACGAGCAGTACTTC